The 13 T cell receptor beta chains listed next were all sequenced from one sample in a study of blood T cell repertoires in COVID-19. Sequencing used immunoSEQ multiplex PCR; TCRdb keeps in-frame clones, though not all of them. The table has 80,000 to 100,000 clones, 87% seen once. The sample taken for sequencing was peripheral blood. These receptor sequences come from a man aged 70-80 years with acute or convalescent COVID-19.

With respect to this clone: A junction end diverges from the germline sequence, so it may reflect a read error. V usage is TRBV7-7 and J usage is TRBJ2-7; TRBD2 matches at 9 bases. This CDR3 has 16 amino acids. Germline assignment: CDR1 SSHAT and CDR2 FNYEAQ (reference sequence). In DNA form, the CDR3 reads TGTGCTAGCAGCTTAGGGATTAGCGGGGGTTTCAACGAGCAGTACTTC. Residues: CASSLGISGGFNEQYF.

The V and J genes are TRBV6-5 and TRBJ1-2; 9 nucleotides line up with TRBD1. This CDR3 is 13 amino acids long. The germline gives CDR1 MNHEY, CDR2 SVGAGI. J was trimmed by 6 bases and V by 6 bases; bases with no gene match: 5. CDR3 region: CASSLQGAHGYTF. In DNA form, the CDR3 reads TGTGCCAGCAGCCTACAGGGGGCGCATGGCTACACCTTC.

A few counts support this clone. The chain recombines TRBV19 with TRBJ1-2, with TRBD1 identical over 7 bases. The V gene end was trimmed by 5 bases and the J gene end by 5 bases; junction bases not matched to a gene: 5. Germline-derived CDR1 and CDR2 are LNHDA and SQIVND (reference sequence). This CDR3 spans 13 amino acids. Written as DNA, the CDR3 is TGTGCCAGTAGTCACCGGGACAGTTATGGCTACACCTTC. Protein sequence: CASSHRDSYGYTF. Drawing the rest from reference TRBV19 and TRBJ1-2, the complete variable domain is DGGITQSPKYLFRKEGQNVTLSCEQNLNHDAMYWYRQDPGQGLRLIYYSQIVNDFQKGDIAEGYSVSREKKESFPLTVTSAQKNPTAFYLCASSHRDSYGYTFGSGTRLTVV.

The chain recombines TRBV7-8 with TRBJ2-3; 8 bases are shared with TRBD1. The V segment lost 3 bases and the J segment 5 bases; nucleotides outside the gene matches: 7. The CDR3 extends over 15 amino acids. CDR1 and CDR2 (germline): SGHVS, FQNEAQ. The CDR3 loop is CASSFDRGLGDTQYF. CDR3 in DNA: TGTGCCAGCAGCTTTGACAGGGGCCTTGGAGATACGCAGTATTTT.

The chain uses TRBV5-1 and TRBJ1-6; unclear D gene. Trimming cost V 1 base and J 8 bases, with 7 bases left between them. This CDR3 region has 13 residues. Germline V gene data show CDR1 as SGHRS and CDR2 as YFSETQ. The CDR3 DNA is TGCGCCAGCAGCTTGACGGGTGATTCACCCCTCCACTTT. Translating it yields CASSLTGDSPLHF. Variable domain in full (rest from reference TRBV5-1 and TRBJ1-6): KAGVTQTPRYLIKTRGQQVTLSCSPISGHRSVSWYQQTPGQGLQFLFEYFSETQRNKGNFPGRFSGRQFSNSRSEMNVSTLELGDSALYLCASSLTGDSPLHFGNGTRLTVT.

The chain employs TRBV4-1 and TRBJ2-2, with D perhaps TRBD1 (6 bases). This CDR3 region has 19 residues. Looked up from germline, CDR1 is MGHRA and CDR2 is YSYEKL. The V gene lost 0 bases and the J gene lost 0 bases, with 17 bases spanning the gap. CDR3 coding DNA: TGCGCCAGCAGCCAAGATCCTCAGGGGATCTTCTCGAACACCGGGGAGCTGTTTTTT. Its translation: CASSQDPQGIFSNTGELFF.

The chain is built from TRBV11-1 and TRBJ2-7; possibly TRBD1 for D (6 bases). Trimming removed 6 bases from V and 0 bases from J, with 9 bases in between. Germline CDR1 SGHAT, CDR2 FQDESV (reference sequence). The CDR3 is made up of 13 amino acids. CDR3 bases: TGTGCCAGCAGTGTACAGGGCTCCTACGAGCAGTACGTC. It yields the protein CASSVQGSYEQYV.

The chain uses TRBV28 and TRBJ2-1; 8 nucleotides line up with TRBD1. Per germline, CDR1 MDHEN and CDR2 SYDVKM. The CDR3 is 16 amino acids. Losses at the gene ends were 4 bases for V and 8 bases for J; bases not matched to a gene: 13. This CDR3 is CASSSPGQGYTDEQFF. CDR3 sequence (DNA): TGTGCCAGCAGTTCCCCAGGACAGGGATACACCGATGAGCAGTTCTTC.

This chain connects TRBV5-1 to TRBJ1-2; TRBD1 matches 7 bases. The CDR3 contains 13 residues. The germline V gene has CDR1 SGHRS and CDR2 YFSETQ. V lost 4 bases and J lost 5; bases outside the gene matches: 5. In nucleotides, the CDR3 is TGCGCCAGCAGCCTAGGGACAGTTTATGGCTACACCTTC. It translates to CASSLGTVYGYTF.

The J gene is TRBJ1-2, the V gene TRBV7-9; no clear D. From germline, CDR1 is SEHNR and CDR2 FQNEAQ (reference sequence). The CDR3 spans 13 residues. Trimming shortened V by 5 bases and J by 4 bases, and 11 bases separated the two germline ends. The CDR3 DNA is TGTGCCAGCAGCCCCCAGATAACCTATGGCTACACCTTC. It codes for CASSPQITYGYTF.

This clone was found a few times. The J gene is TRBJ1-1, the V gene TRBV5-1, with 9 bases fitting TRBD1. The CDR3 loop spans 17 amino acids. Germline assignment: CDR1 SGHRS and CDR2 YFSETQ. V was clipped by 1 base and J by 1 base; unmatched bases: 8. CDR3 coding DNA: TGCGCCAGCAGCTTGATGGACAGGGGTACCTCGAACACTGAAGCTTTCTTT. It is translated as CASSLMDRGTSNTEAFF.

There are a few counts of this clone. The rearrangement joins TRBV5-1 to TRBJ1-1, with D perhaps TRBD1 (6 bases). Germline loops: CDR1 SGHRS, CDR2 YFSETQ. The CDR3 contains 14 residues. V was shortened by 4 bases and J by 1 base, with 11 bases between the two germline ends. The CDR3 reads CASSVLQGNTEAFF. DNA for the CDR3: TGCGCCAGCAGCGTGTTACAGGGGAACACTGAAGCTTTCTTT.

Only a few counts were recorded for this clone. The chain joins TRBV9 to TRBJ1-2; D gene uncertain. The CDR3 contains 13 residues. The germline V gene has CDR1 SGDLS and CDR2 YYNGEE. Trimming left V 0 bases short and J 4 bases short, with 7 bases between. CDR3 sequence (DNA): TGTGCCAGCAGCGTAGCTGGCACCTATGGCTACACCTTC. Its protein is CASSVAGTYGYTF.